Shown below are 6 T cell receptor beta chains from a single sample sequenced in a study of cytomegalovirus exposure and HLA in healthy donors. 60 Vbeta and 13 Jbeta primers were used in PCR. Assay: immunoSEQ multiplex PCR; the TCRdb copy retains only in-frame clones and omits some. The sample shows 200,000 to 250,000 clones, and about 1% sits with its ten largest clones. The specimen was PBMCs. The source is a woman between 25 and 40 years old in good health and CMV-seropositive.

The CDR3 region is CASTQDRASPLHF. The CDR3 nucleotides read TGTGCCAGCACCCAGGACAGGGCCTCACCCCTCCACTTT. The chain recombines TRBV6-5 with TRBJ1-6; 8 nucleotides align to TRBD1. V was clipped by 7 bases and J by 10 bases; unmatched bases: 6. Per the germline V gene, CDR1 is MNHEY and CDR2 is SVGAGI. The CDR3 length is 13 residues.

The chain has TRBV5-6 and TRBJ2-3; the match to TRBD1 covers 11 bases. CDR3 length: 16 amino acids. Germline V gives CDR1 SGHDT, CDR2 YYEEEE. Germline trimming cut 4 bases from V and 5 bases from J; bases unmatched to any gene: 9. The chain's CDR3 is CASSGWDRGSKDTQYF. DNA of the CDR3: TGTGCCAGCAGCGGATGGGACAGGGGGTCGAAAGATACGCAGTATTTT.

V is TRBV9 and J is TRBJ2-1; D may be TRBD2 (5 bases). Germline V gene lookup returns CDR1 SGDLS and CDR2 YYNGEE. V shed 5 bases and J shed 0 bases, with 12 bases lying between them. The CDR3 extends over 15 amino acids. The CDR3 DNA is TGTGCCAGCAGGGGAGTGGGTAGCTCCTACAATGAGCAGTTCTTC. This translates into CASRGVGSSYNEQFF. The full variable domain, its missing parts supplied by reference TRBV9 and TRBJ2-1, is DSGVTQTPKHLITATGQRVTLRCSPRSGDLSVYWYQQSLDQGLQFLIQYYNGEERAKGNILERFSAQQFPDLHSELNLSSLELGDSALYFCASRGVGSSYNEQFFGPGTRLTVL.

V gene TRBV6-5 combines with J gene TRBJ1-1; 7 bases agree with TRBD1. Germline V gene lookup returns CDR1 MNHEY and CDR2 SVGAGI. Losses at the gene ends were 0 bases for V and 4 bases for J; bases not matched to a gene: 2. The CDR3 loop spans 14 amino acids. The CDR3 loop reads CASSYSTGRTEAFF. CDR3 nucleotide sequence: TGTGCCAGCAGTTACTCGACAGGGCGCACTGAAGCTTTCTTT.

The V and J genes are TRBV5-1 and TRBJ2-5; D gene uncertain. V lost 1 base to trimming and J lost 3 bases, with 4 bases between them. Germline-derived CDR1 and CDR2 are SGHRS and YFSETQ. There are 12 residues in the CDR3. The chain's CDR3 is CASSLLKETQYF. The CDR3 DNA follows: TGCGCCAGCAGCTTGCTTAAAGAGACCCAGTACTTC. Filled out from reference TRBV5-1 and TRBJ2-5, the complete variable domain reads KAGVTQTPRYLIKTRGQQVTLSCSPISGHRSVSWYQQTPGQGLQFLFEYFSETQRNKGNFPGRFSGRQFSNSRSEMNVSTLELGDSALYLCASSLLKETQYFGPGTRLLVL.

J is TRBJ2-7 and V is TRBV5-1, with 15 bases lining up with TRBD2. The CDR3 runs to 16 residues. Germline CDR1 reads SGHRS; CDR2 reads YFSETQ. V trimming: 4 bases; J trimming: 5 bases; junction bases outside the gene matches: 7. DNA of the CDR3: TGCGCCAGCAGCGGACTAGCGGGAGGGCCGGAGAACGAGCAGTACTTC. Its translation is CASSGLAGGPENEQYF.